The entry below gives a single T cell receptor (beta chain) sequence along with its context. Its target is not known. CDR3 size: 14 residues. Germline loops: CDR1 LNHDA, CDR2 SQIVND (reference sequence). The V gene end was trimmed by 5 bases and the J gene end by 5 bases; junction bases not matched to a gene: 8. Profiled with immunoSEQ multiplex PCR; TCRdb holds only in-frame clones, not every one. Of about 170,000 clones detected, 87% appear once; the ten largest clones hold approximately 1%. This entry comes from a study of T cell responses to AZD1222 COVID-19 vaccine. Study outcomes and limitations: Spike-specific TCR breadth and depth were elevated following two AZD1222 doses.

This clonotype originated in an adult who received the AZD1222 COVID-19 vaccine. The sample here was peripheral blood, taken 28 days after the second AZD1222 dose. This chain connects TRBV19 to TRBJ2-5; 7 bases are a match to TRBD2. The CDR3 protein is CASSRWGGSETQYF. The CDR3 DNA reads TGTGCCAGTAGTCGATGGGGGGGGTCGGAGACCCAGTACTTC.